The T cell receptor (beta chain) under discussion was sequenced for a study of blood T cell repertoires in COVID-19 (dated by TCRdb to the early 2020s). Study-wide context: Samples from collaborators originated in the United States, Italy and Spain and spanned both the acute and convalescent phases of COVID-19. The material from the prospective study consisted of cDNA or gDNA derived from T cells, B-cell-depleted T cells, or PBMCs. Deeply sampled blood TCRbeta repertoires from subjects exposed to, actively infected with, or recovered from COVID-19 were included in the dataset. The repertoires were released in a freely available public database meant as a resource for research on the immune response to SARS-CoV-2. Samples came from the ongoing ImmuneRACE study (first 160 participants) plus 1,254 subjects from 6 global collaborators. Sample metadata almost always included a de-identified subject ID, COVID-19 status, age in years and sex. Where available, HLA class I and class II types were taken from metadata supplied by the sample provider and were not determined by assay-based typing. Overall results and qualifications from the work: How much clinical and demographic metadata was included differed by source and by participant, and the metadata was provided uncurated.

About this clone itself: Its antigen has not been determined. No quality values exist for individual bases; no much larger clone is one base distant.

The immunoSEQ Assay, a bias-controlled multiplex PCR, was used to amplify TCRbeta CDR3 regions from genomic DNA. The authors processed their data as follows. Within the assay, amplification of reference gene primers was used to estimate how many nucleated cells each sample contained. Sequence reads were collapsed and filtered to measure the absolute abundance of every unique TCRbeta CDR3 rearrangement. For each sample, productive Simpson clonality was calculated as the square root of Simpson's diversity index across productive rearrangements. TCRdb's version of the immuneACCESS table is confined to in-frame rearrangements and falls short of the full clone set. An unresolved V gene accounts for under half of the shortfall where checked; the remainder is of unknown origin. For V, J and clone size, that table is used; D and trimming come from the DNA. This sample lists roughly 250,000 clones; over 75% were detected once. Clones ranked in the top ten supply roughly 4% of the sample.

Participants in the prospective study were enrolled through a virtual design, were aged roughly 18 to 100 years, and lived in 24 United States geographic areas. In the prospective study, cohorts were assigned on the basis of participant-reported clinical history obtained from a screening survey and a study questionnaire. ImmuneRACE Cohort 3 recovered participants were defined by two consecutive negative NP/OP PCR tests, healthcare professional clearance, or symptom resolution. In the prospective study, mobile phlebotomists collected whole blood, serum and a nasopharyngeal or oropharyngeal swab from each participant. Additional blood draws and questionnaires over an approximately two-month period could optionally be provided by prospective study participants. Before DNA extraction, blood samples from the prospective study were shipped at room temperature or frozen. This clonotype was sampled from a woman aged 30 to 39 who had recovered from COVID-19. Sequencing was done on a sample of PBMCs or T cells enriched from blood (not recorded which).

The nucleotide sequence is TGTGCCAGCAGTGACTCGATAAGCGGGTCCACTGAAGCTTTCTTT. This encodes CASSDSISGSTEAFF. Rearrangement joined TRBV6-4 to TRBJ1-1; no D gene can be assigned with confidence. Trimming at the junction amounts to 0 bases on V and 4 bases on J, and the germline ends lie 12 bases apart. The CDR3 starts with the cysteine, ends with the phenylalanine, and has 15 residues. The DNA shown is the 45-base CDR3, in frame from base 1. The germline V gene gives CDR1 as MRHNA and CDR2 as SNTAGT.